This T cell receptor beta chain comes out of a study of early T cells in non-severe SARS-CoV-2 infection. Attachment of unique molecular identifiers to individual cDNA molecules was performed. TCRdb fed the 5' RACE reads into MiXCR, producing one record per CDR3 protein. The table has 50,000 or so distinct CDR3 sequences, less than 15% seen once. CDR1 GTSNPN and CDR2 SVGIG come from the germline V gene (reference sequence). The CDR3 has 13 residues. With 3 bases removed from V and 5 bases from J, the gap between germline ends came to 14 bases. In its sample, this clonotype was seen many times. Sequencing was carried out using whole blood. This clonotype was obtained from an adult who was a healthcare worker with PCR-confirmed SARS-CoV-2 infection or an uninfected control (not recorded which). This chain connects TRBV30 to TRBJ2-7; D not certain. The CDR3 reads CAWSRPPSHEQYF. The CDR3, as DNA: TGTGCCTGGAGCCGGCCCCCGTCCCACGAGCAGTACTTC.